This TCR beta chain comes out of a study of CD8 T cells in ankylosing spondylitis. Study-level results: Blood of patients with ankylosing spondylitis appeared to be characterized by a TCR beta motif of eight highly homologous variants. Significantly higher representation of disease-linked clones was reported for matched ankylosing spondylitis synovial fluid.

The CDR3 is 15 residues long. The V end lost 1 base, the J end lost 10 bases, and 17 bases lay between the germline ends. Germline CDR1 reads LNHNV; CDR2 reads YYDKDF (reference sequence). With molecular barcodes, quantitative 5'-RACE was used to make the TCR beta libraries. TCRdb recomputed calls from the 5' RACE reads with MiXCR, one row per CDR3 protein. The sample yields over 150,000 distinct CDR3 sequences, roughly 12% seen once. This clonotype was detected only a few times. Antigen specificity is unknown. The source of this sequence is a male donor with ankylosing spondylitis or in good health (not recorded which). Source material: blood, either unsorted or a sorted T cell fraction (not recorded which). The V and J genes are TRBV15 and TRBJ2-1; no clear D gene. The CDR3 region has the DNA TGTGCCACCAGCAGAGTCCCTAGAGGCCTAGAGGAGCAGTTCTTC. Translating it yields CATSRVPRGLEEQFF.